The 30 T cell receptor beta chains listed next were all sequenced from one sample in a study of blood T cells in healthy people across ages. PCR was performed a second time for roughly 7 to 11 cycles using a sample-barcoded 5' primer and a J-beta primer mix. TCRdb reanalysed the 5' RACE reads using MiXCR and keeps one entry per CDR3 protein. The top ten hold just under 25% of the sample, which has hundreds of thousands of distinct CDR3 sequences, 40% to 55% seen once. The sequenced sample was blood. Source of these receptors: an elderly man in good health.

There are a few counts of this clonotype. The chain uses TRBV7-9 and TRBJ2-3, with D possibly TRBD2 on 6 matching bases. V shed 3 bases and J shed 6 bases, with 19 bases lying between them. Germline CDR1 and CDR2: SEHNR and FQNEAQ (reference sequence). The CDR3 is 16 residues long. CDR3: CASSFGSGPRVDTQYF. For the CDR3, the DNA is TGTGCCAGCAGCTTTGGCAGCGGGCCCCGCGTGGATACGCAGTATTTT.

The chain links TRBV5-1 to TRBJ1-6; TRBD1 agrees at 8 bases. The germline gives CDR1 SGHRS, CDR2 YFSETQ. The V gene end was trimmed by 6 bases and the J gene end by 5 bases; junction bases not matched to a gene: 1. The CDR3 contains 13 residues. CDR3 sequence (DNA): TGCGCCAGCACAGGGGGCGATAATTCACCCCTCCACTTT. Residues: CASTGGDNSPLHF.

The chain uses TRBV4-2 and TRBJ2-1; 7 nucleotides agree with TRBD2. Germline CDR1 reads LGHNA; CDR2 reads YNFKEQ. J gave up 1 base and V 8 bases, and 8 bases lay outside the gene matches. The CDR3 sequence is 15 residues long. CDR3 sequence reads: CASGDIGGSYNEQFF. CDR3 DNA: TGTGCCAGCGGCGATATCGGGGGGTCCTACAATGAGCAGTTCTTC.

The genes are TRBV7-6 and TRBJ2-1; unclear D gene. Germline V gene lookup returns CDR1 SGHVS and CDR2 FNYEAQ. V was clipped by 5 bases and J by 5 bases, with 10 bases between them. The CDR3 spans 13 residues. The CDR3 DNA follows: TGTGCCAGCAGCGTAGGGTGGAACAATGAGCAGTTCTTC. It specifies CASSVGWNNEQFF.

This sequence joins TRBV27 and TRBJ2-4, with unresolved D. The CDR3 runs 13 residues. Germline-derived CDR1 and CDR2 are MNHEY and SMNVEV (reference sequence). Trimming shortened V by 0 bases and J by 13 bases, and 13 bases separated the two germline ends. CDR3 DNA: TGTGCCAGCAGTTTATCCCTTAAAGCGAAGCAGTACTTC. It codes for CASSLSLKAKQYF.

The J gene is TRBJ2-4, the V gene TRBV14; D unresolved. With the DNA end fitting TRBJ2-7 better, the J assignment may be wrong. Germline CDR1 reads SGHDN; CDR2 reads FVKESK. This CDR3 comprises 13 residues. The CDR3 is CASSLRRNYEQYF. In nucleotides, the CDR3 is TGTGCCAGCAGCCTCCGACGAAACTACGAGCAGTACTTC.

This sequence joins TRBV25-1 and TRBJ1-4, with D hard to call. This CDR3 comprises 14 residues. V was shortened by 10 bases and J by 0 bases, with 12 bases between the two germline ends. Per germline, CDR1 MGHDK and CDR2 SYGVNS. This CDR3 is CATHGDATNEKLFF. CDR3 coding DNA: TGTGCCACCCACGGGGATGCAACTAATGAAAAACTGTTTTTT.

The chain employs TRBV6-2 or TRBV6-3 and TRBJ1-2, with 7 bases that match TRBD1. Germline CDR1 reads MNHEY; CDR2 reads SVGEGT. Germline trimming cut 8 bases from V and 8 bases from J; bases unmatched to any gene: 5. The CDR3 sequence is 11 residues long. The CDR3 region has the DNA TGTGCCAGCTCAGACAGGGAAGGCTACACCTTC. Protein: CASSDREGYTF.

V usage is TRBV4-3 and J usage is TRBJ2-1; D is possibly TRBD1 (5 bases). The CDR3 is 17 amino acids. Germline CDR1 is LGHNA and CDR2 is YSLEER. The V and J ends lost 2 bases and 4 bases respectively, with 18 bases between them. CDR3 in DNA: TGCGCCAGCAGCCAACAGGGTTCCGTGGGCAATTACAATGAGCAGTTCTTC. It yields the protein CASSQQGSVGNYNEQFF.

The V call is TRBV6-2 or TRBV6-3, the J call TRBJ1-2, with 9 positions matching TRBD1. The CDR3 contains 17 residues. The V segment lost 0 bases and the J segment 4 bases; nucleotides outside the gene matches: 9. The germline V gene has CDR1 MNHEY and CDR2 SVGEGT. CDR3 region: CASSYSGQGRVSYGYTF. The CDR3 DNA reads TGTGCCAGCAGTTACTCAGGACAGGGGAGAGTTTCCTATGGCTACACCTTC.

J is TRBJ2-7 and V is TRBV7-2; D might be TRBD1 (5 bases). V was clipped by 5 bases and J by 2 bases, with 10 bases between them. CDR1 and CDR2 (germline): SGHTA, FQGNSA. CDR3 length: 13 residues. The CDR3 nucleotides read TGTGCCAGCAGCCCAGGGTCGGCCTACGAGCAGTACTTC. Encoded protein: CASSPGSAYEQYF. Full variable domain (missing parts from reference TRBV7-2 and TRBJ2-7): GAGVSQSPSNKVTEKGKDVELRCDPISGHTALYWYRQSLGQGLEFLIYFQGNSAPDKSGLPSDRFSAERTGGSVSTLTIQRTQQEDSAVYLCASSPGSAYEQYFGPGTRLTVT.

CDR3 region: CASSSGQGMFETQYF. The CDR3 bases are TGCGCCAGCAGCTCCGGACAGGGGATGTTCGAGACCCAGTACTTC. This chain connects TRBV5-1 to TRBJ2-5; 9 bases are shared with TRBD1. V lost 3 bases to trimming and J lost 5 bases; unmatched junction nucleotides: 8. Germline CDR1 reads SGHRS; CDR2 reads YFSETQ. This CDR3 is 15 amino acids long.

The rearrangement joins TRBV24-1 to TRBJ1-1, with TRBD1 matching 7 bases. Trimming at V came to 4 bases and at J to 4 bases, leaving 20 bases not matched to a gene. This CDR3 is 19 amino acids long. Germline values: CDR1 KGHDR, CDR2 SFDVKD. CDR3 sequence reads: CATSESPNPTGERGTEAFF. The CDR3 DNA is TGTGCCACCAGTGAAAGCCCTAATCCAACAGGGGAAAGAGGCACTGAAGCTTTCTTT.

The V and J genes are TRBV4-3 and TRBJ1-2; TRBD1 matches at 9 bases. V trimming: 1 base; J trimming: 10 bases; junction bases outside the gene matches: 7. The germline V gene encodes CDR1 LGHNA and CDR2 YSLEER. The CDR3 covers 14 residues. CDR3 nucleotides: TGCGCCAGCAGCCAAGGCAAGGACAGGGGACACTACACCTTC. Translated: CASSQGKDRGHYTF.

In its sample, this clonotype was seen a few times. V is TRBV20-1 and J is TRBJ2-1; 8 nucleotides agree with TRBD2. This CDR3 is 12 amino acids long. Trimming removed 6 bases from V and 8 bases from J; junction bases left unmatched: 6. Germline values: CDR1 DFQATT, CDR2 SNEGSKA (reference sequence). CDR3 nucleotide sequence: TGCAGTGCCCCGAGGACTAGCTATGAGCAGTTCTTC. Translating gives CSAPRTSYEQFF.

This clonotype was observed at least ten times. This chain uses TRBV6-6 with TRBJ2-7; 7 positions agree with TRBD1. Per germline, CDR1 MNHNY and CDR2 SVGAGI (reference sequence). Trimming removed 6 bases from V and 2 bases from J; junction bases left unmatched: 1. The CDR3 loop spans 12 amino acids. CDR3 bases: TGTGCCAGCAGCGGGACAGCCTACGAGCAGTACTTC. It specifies CASSGTAYEQYF.

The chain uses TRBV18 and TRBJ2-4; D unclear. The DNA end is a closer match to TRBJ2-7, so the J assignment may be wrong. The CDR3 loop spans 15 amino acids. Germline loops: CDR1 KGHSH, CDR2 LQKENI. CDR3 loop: CASSPSGALPLEQYF. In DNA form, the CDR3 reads TGTGCCAGCTCACCATCCGGAGCCCTCCCACTCGAGCAGTACTTC.

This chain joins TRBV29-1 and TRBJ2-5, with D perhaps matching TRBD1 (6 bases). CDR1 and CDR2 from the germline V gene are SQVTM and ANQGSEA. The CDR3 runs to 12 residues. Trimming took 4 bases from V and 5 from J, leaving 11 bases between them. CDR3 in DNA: TGCAGCGTTGGCTACAGGGCCGAGACCCAGTACTTC. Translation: CSVGYRAETQYF.

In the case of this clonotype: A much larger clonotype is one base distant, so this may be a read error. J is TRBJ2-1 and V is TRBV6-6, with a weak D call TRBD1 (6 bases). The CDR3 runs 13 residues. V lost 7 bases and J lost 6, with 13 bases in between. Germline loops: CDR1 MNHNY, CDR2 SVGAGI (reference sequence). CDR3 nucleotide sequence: TGTGCCAGCACCTCAGGGGCGGCCAATGAGCAGTTCTTC. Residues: CASTSGAANEQFF.

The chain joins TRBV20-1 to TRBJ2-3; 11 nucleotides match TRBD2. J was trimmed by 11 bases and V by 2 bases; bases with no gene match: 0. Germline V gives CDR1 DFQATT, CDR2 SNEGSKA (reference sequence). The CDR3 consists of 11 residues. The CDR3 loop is CSARLAGGQYF. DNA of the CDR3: TGCAGTGCTAGACTAGCGGGGGGGCAGTATTTT.

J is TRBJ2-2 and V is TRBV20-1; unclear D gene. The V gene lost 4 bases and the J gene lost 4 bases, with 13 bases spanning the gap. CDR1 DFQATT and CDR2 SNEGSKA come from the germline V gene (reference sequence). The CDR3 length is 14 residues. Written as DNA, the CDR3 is TGCAGTGCTAAGGTTACCGCTGGCACCGGGGAGCTGTTTTTT. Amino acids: CSAKVTAGTGELFF.

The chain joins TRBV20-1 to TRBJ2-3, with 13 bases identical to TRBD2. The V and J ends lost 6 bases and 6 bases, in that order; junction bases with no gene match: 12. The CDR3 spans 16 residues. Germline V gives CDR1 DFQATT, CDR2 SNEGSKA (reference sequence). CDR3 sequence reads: CSAPVTSGRAQDTQYF. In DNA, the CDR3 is TGCAGTGCACCAGTAACTAGCGGGAGGGCACAGGATACGCAGTATTTT.

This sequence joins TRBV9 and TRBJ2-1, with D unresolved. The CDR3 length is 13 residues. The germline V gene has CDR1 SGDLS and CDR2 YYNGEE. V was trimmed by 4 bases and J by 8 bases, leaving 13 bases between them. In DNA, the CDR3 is TGTGCCAGCAGCCCCCCGGCTCTCGATGAGCAGTTCTTC. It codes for CASSPPALDEQFF.

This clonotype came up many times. CDR3: CASSQDTPGLTALHF. The CDR3 DNA sequence: TGCGCCAGCAGCCAAGATACTCCGGGCCTCACGGCCCTCCACTTT. The chain links TRBV4-1 to TRBJ1-6; D remains unclear. Trimming took 0 bases from V and 14 from J, leaving 17 bases between them. The CDR3 is made up of 15 amino acids. Germline loops: CDR1 MGHRA, CDR2 YSYEKL.

The CDR3 loop is CASSFLQGRSAETQYF. The CDR3 DNA reads as TGCGCCAGCAGCTTCCTCCAGGGGCGGTCCGCAGAGACCCAGTACTTC. The rearrangement uses TRBV5-1 and TRBJ2-5; tentative D call: TRBD1 (6 bases). Trimming cost V 2 bases and J 4 bases, with 18 bases left between them. Germline V gives CDR1 SGHRS, CDR2 YFSETQ. CDR3 length equals 16 residues.

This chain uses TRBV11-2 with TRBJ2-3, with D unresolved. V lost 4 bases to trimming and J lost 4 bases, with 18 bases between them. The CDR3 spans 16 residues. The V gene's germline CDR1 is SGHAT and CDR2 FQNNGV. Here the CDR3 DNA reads TGTGCCAGCAGCTCCCATCGGACCGCCGGACCAGATACGCAGTATTTT. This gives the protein CASSSHRTAGPDTQYF. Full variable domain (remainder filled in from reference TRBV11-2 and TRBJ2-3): EAGVAQSPRYKIIEKRQSVAFWCNPISGHATLYWYQQILGQGPKLLIQFQNNGVVDDSQLPKDRFSAERLKGVDSTLKIQPAKLEDSAVYLCASSSHRTAGPDTQYFGPGTRLTVL.

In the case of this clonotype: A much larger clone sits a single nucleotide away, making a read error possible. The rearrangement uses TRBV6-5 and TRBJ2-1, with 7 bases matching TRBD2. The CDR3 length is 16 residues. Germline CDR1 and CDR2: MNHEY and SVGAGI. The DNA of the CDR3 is TGTGCCAGCAGTTACGATAACGGGTGGGACTACGATGAGCAGTTCTTC. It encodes CASSYDNGWDYDEQFF.

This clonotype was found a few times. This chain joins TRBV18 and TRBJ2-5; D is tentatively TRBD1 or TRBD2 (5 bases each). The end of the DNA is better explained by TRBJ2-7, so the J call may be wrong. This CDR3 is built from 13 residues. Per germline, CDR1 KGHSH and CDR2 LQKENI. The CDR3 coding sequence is TGTGCCAGCTCCCGGGACGCAGCCTACGAGCAGTACTTC. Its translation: CASSRDAAYEQYF.

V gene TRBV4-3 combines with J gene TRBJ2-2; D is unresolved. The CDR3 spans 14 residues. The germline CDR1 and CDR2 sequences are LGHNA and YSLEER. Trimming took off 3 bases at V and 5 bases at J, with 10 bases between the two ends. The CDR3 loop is CASSHRSSTGELFF. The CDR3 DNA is TGCGCCAGCAGCCACCGAAGTAGTACCGGGGAGCTGTTTTTT.

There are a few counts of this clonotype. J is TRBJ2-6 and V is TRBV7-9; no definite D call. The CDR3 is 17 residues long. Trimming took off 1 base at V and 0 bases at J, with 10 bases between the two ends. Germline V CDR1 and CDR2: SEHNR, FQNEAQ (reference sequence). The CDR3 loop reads CASSLERRISGANVLTF. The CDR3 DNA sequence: TGTGCCAGCAGCTTAGAGAGGCGGATCTCTGGGGCCAACGTCCTGACTTTC.